The source of this T cell receptor beta chain is a study of CD8+CD57+ T cells in acquired aplastic anemia. Whole-study context: On average, sorted CD4+ and CD8+ cells gave 2.5 to 4 ug of DNA.

A word on this clonotype: The target antigen is unknown.

Findings and limits, study-wide: Patients and controls shared twenty-nine CD8+ CDR3 sequences, highly expressed in patients.

Germline V gene sequence: CDR1 LNHDA, CDR2 SQIVND (reference sequence). CDR3 length equals 14 residues. V lost 6 bases and J lost 5; bases outside the gene matches: 10. The template for TCR beta VDJ and CDR3 sequence profiling was genomic DNA. TCRdb processed the reads anew with MiXCR; each CDR3 protein has one entry. This sample has around 64,000 distinct CDR3 sequences, with about 50% found just once. The sequence was collected from a human donor in good health, serving as a control. The V gene is TRBV19, the J gene TRBJ2-7; 7 positions agree with TRBD1. The source material was sorted CD4+, CD8+, or CD8+CD57+ T cells (not recorded which) from PBMCs. CDR3 sequence: CASSRGTAPHEQYF. The CDR3 region has the DNA TGTGCCAGTAGCCGAGGGACAGCTCCCCACGAGCAGTACTTC. Filled out from reference TRBV19 and TRBJ2-7, the complete variable domain reads DGGITQSPKYLFRKEGQNVTLSCEQNLNHDAMYWYRQDPGQGLRLIYYSQIVNDFQKGDIAEGYSVSREKKESFPLTVTSAQKNPTAFYLCASSRGTAPHEQYFGPGTRLTVT.